This TCR beta chain was documented in a study of graft-versus-host responses after intestinal transplantation. General study points: The recipient marrow held GvH clones, and some of them showed up first in ileum or blood.

This table comes from immunoSEQ multiplex PCR, and its TCRdb copy is limited to in-frame clones, with some not included. The sample lists around 100,000 clones, roughly 89% seen once, with approximately 0.18% in the top ten. Germline CDR1 reads MNHEY; CDR2 reads SMNVEV (reference sequence). Unmatched junction bases numbered 9, after V lost 6 bases and J lost 7 bases. CDR3 length equals 15 residues. To note about this clone: Its antigen remains unidentified.

The origin of this receptor is a human donor who was the organ donor for an intestinal transplant. V usage is TRBV27 and J usage is TRBJ1-2; 12 bases agree with TRBD1. The sequencing here drew on unstimulated CD4+ T cells sorted from spleen or lymph node cells, taken before transplant. The CDR3 bases are TGTGCCAGCAGAAACCCTGGGACAGGGGGCTCTGGCTACACCTTC. Translation: CASRNPGTGGSGYTF.